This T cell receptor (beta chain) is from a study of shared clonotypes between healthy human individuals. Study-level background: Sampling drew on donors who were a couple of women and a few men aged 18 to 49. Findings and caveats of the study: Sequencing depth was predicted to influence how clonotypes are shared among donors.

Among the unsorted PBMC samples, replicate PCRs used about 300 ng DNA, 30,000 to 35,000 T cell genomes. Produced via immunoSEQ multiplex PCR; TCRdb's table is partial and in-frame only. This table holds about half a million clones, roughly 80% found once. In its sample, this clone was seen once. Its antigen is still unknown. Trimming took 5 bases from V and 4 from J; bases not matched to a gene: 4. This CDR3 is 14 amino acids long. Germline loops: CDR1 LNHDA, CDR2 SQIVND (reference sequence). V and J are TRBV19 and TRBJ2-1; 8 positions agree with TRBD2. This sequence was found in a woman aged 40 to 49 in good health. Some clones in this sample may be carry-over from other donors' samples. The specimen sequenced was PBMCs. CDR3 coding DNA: TGTGCCAGTAGTTGGGTAGCGGGGTACAATGAGCAGTTCTTC. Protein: CASSWVAGYNEQFF.